The 27 T cell receptor beta chains listed next were all sequenced from one sample in a study of shared clonotypes between healthy human individuals (dated by TCRdb to the early 2020s). The library was prepared using the immunoSEQ multiplex PCR assay. TCRdb retrieved this table from immuneACCESS and kept in-frame rearrangements only. Not all clones are present; in checked studies, unresolved V genes account for under half, and no reason is known for the remainder. The sample includes 2 million to 2.5 million clones, with 80% to 95% observed a single time. Approximately 0.4% of the sample belongs to the ten largest clones. The specimen was naive CD4+ T cells from PBMCs. This sample's cell subset or site label indicates: CD45RA+ positively selected. The receptors derive from a man between 18 and 29 years old in good health. Some clones in this sample may be carry-over from other donors' samples.

Only a few counts were recorded for this clone. This chain connects TRBV4-2 to TRBJ1-3, with 7 bases that match TRBD1. V shed 4 bases and J 0 bases; nucleotides not matched to a gene: 9. Germline V lookup: CDR1 LGHNA, CDR2 YNFKEQ. This CDR3 has 17 residues. The CDR3, as DNA: TGTGCCAGCAGCCCTCGGGACAGCAGAAACTCTGGAAACACCATATATTTT. Its translation is CASSPRDSRNSGNTIYF.

V is TRBV11-2 and J is TRBJ2-5; 10 bases match TRBD2. Per germline, CDR1 SGHAT and CDR2 FQNNGV. V shed 5 bases and J 4 bases; nucleotides not matched to a gene: 16. The CDR3 sequence is 18 residues long. In DNA form, the CDR3 reads TGTGCCAGCAGCCTAAAAACTCTAGCGGGAGTGGGGGGAGAGACCCAGTACTTC. Amino acid sequence: CASSLKTLAGVGGETQYF.

The V gene is TRBV5-8, the J gene TRBJ1-5; D unclear. The CDR3 is 15 amino acids. The germline CDR1 and CDR2 sequences are SGHTS and YDEGEE. The V and J ends lost 2 bases and 0 bases respectively, with 9 bases between them. DNA of the CDR3: TGTGCCAGCAGCTTTCAATTATCTAGCAATCAGCCCCAGCATTTT. It translates to CASSFQLSSNQPQHF.

In this sample, this clone turned up once. The chain joins TRBV29-1 to TRBJ1-4, with TRBD1 as a possible D gene (5 bases). Trimming took off 6 bases at V and 3 bases at J, with 11 bases between the two ends. Germline V gives CDR1 SQVTM, CDR2 ANQGSEA. This CDR3 comprises 13 residues. The CDR3 DNA reads as TGCAGCGTGGGACGGGTGGCTAATGAAAAACTGTTTTTT. Translating it yields CSVGRVANEKLFF.

This sequence joins TRBV5-1 and TRBJ1-5; tentatively, D is TRBD1 (6 bases). The CDR3 has 15 residues. Germline V gives CDR1 SGHRS, CDR2 YFSETQ. V shed 1 base and J shed 3 bases, with 11 bases lying between them. CDR3 bases: TGCGCCAGCAGCTTGAACGGACAGATCAATCAGCCCCAGCATTTT. Protein product: CASSLNGQINQPQHF. The entire variable domain, with the rest obtained from reference TRBV5-1 and TRBJ1-5, is as follows: KAGVTQTPRYLIKTRGQQVTLSCSPISGHRSVSWYQQTPGQGLQFLFEYFSETQRNKGNFPGRFSGRQFSNSRSEMNVSTLELGDSALYLCASSLNGQINQPQHFGDGTRLSIL.

The V call is TRBV4-2, the J call TRBJ2-3; possibly TRBD2 for D (6 bases). The CDR3 consists of 18 residues. The germline V and J ends were trimmed by 4 bases and 5 bases, with 25 bases remaining between them. CDR1 is LGHNA, CDR2 YNFKEQ, per germline. The CDR3 region is CASSPPPPGERQGDTQYF. The CDR3 region has the DNA TGTGCCAGCAGCCCACCCCCCCCGGGAGAACGCCAGGGAGATACGCAGTATTTT.

Concerning this clone itself: Other DNA sequences in the same sample also yield this CDR3. V usage is TRBV9 and J usage is TRBJ2-1; the D gene is possibly TRBD2 (5 bases). This CDR3 has 15 amino acids. From germline, CDR1 is SGDLS and CDR2 YYNGEE. The germline V and J ends were trimmed by 2 bases and 2 bases, with 11 bases remaining between them. This CDR3 is CASSVGGGTYNEQFF. CDR3 coding DNA: TGTGCCAGCAGCGTTGGCGGAGGAACCTACAATGAGCAGTTCTTC.

This chain links TRBV9 with TRBJ1-1; 10 bases are shared with TRBD1. This CDR3 comprises 17 residues. From germline, CDR1 is SGDLS and CDR2 YYNGEE. Trimming at V came to 0 bases and at J to 2 bases, leaving 7 bases not matched to a gene. The CDR3 DNA sequence: TGTGCCAGCAGCGTAGCTACAGGGGACAGGGGAAACACTGAAGCTTTCTTT. As protein: CASSVATGDRGNTEAFF.

The CDR3 reads CASSLTGGGLYEQYF. In DNA form, the CDR3 reads TGTGCCAGCAGTTTGACGGGAGGGGGGCTCTACGAGCAGTACTTC. This chain links TRBV28 with TRBJ2-7; 8 bases map to TRBD2. With 3 bases clipped from V and 3 bases from J, the junction kept 7 bases outside the gene matches. The CDR3 sequence is 15 residues long. Germline V gives CDR1 MDHEN, CDR2 SYDVKM.

The chain employs TRBV27 and TRBJ1-2, with D perhaps matching TRBD1 (5 bases). Germline values: CDR1 MNHEY, CDR2 SMNVEV (reference sequence). Trimming took off 4 bases at V and 3 bases at J, with 27 bases between the two ends. The CDR3 runs to 19 residues. The CDR3: CASSSTSGASVWGYYGYTF. The CDR3 nucleotides are TGTGCCAGCAGTTCGACCTCCGGGGCCTCGGTCTGGGGGTACTATGGCTACACCTTC.

V gene TRBV5-1 combines with J gene TRBJ2-7, with 7 bases identical to TRBD2. V was clipped by 1 base and J by 9 bases; unmatched bases: 10. CDR1 SGHRS and CDR2 YFSETQ come from the germline V gene. The CDR3 consists of 14 residues. This CDR3 is CASSLQGGSSGQYF. CDR3 sequence (DNA): TGCGCCAGCAGCTTGCAGGGAGGTTCTAGCGGGCAGTACTTC.

Worth noting for this clone: The same CDR3 arises from other DNA sequences in this sample as well. The chain combines TRBV4-1 with TRBJ2-5, with TRBD2 identical over 10 bases. The V segment lost 4 bases and the J segment 2 bases; nucleotides outside the gene matches: 1. Germline CDR1 reads MGHRA; CDR2 reads YSYEKL. This CDR3 has 14 amino acids. As DNA, the CDR3 is TGCGCCAGCAGCCGGACTAGCGGACAAGAGACCCAGTACTTC. Protein: CASSRTSGQETQYF.

The chain combines TRBV6-4 with TRBJ1-4; D unresolved. This CDR3 has 12 amino acids. The ends were cut back, 8 bases at V and 5 bases at J, with 9 bases in the middle. The V gene's germline CDR1 is MRHNA and CDR2 SNTAGT. CDR3 protein: CASRGENEKLFF. Here the CDR3 DNA reads TGTGCCAGCCGGGGAGAAAATGAAAAACTGTTTTTT.

The chain uses TRBV18 and TRBJ2-2; D unclear. Trimming pared 2 bases from V and 6 bases from J, leaving 10 bases between. Per germline, CDR1 KGHSH and CDR2 LQKENI. There are 14 residues in the CDR3. The CDR3 here is CASSPGGGSGELFF. The CDR3 nucleotides read TGTGCCAGCTCACCAGGTGGCGGCTCCGGGGAGCTGTTTTTT.

This rearrangement joins TRBV14 to TRBJ1-3; the D is unclear. This CDR3 spans 13 amino acids. Trimming left V 4 bases short and J 4 bases short, with 8 bases between. In germline, CDR1 is SGHDN, CDR2 FVKESK. CDR3 in DNA: TGTGCCAGCAGCCGAGGGCTGGGAAACACCATATATTTT. Its translation: CASSRGLGNTIYF.

About this clone itself: Different DNA sequences within this sample yield the same CDR3. This chain connects TRBV5-1 to TRBJ2-5; D gene uncertain. The V end lost 0 bases, the J end lost 3 bases, and 6 bases lay between the germline ends. Per germline, CDR1 SGHRS and CDR2 YFSETQ. This CDR3 has 13 residues. Here the CDR3 DNA reads TGCGCCAGCAGCTTGGGTATCAAAGAGACCCAGTACTTC. Its protein product is CASSLGIKETQYF.

The rearrangement links TRBV5-8 to TRBJ2-3, with 13 positions matching TRBD2. With V trimmed by 4 bases and J by 4 bases, 15 bases remained unmatched. This CDR3 spans 19 amino acids. The V gene's germline CDR1 is SGHTS and CDR2 YDEGEE. CDR3 nucleotide sequence: TGTGCCAGCAGCCCCGCATGGACTAGCGGGAGTTGGGGCGCAGATACGCAGTATTTT. The encoded protein is CASSPAWTSGSWGADTQYF.

Details on this clone: The same CDR3 can be traced to other DNA sequences in this sample. This rearrangement joins TRBV28 to TRBJ1-4; D is uncertain. Germline values: CDR1 MDHEN, CDR2 SYDVKM. Trimming removed 5 bases at V and 5 bases at J, with 6 bases between. CDR3 size: 12 residues. The chain's CDR3 is CASSQGNEKLFF. CDR3 nucleotides: TGTGCCAGCAGTCAAGGGAATGAAAAACTGTTTTTT.

The rearrangement uses TRBV30 and TRBJ1-6; the match to TRBD1 covers 8 bases. Germline CDR1 is GTSNPN and CDR2 is SVGIG (reference sequence). This CDR3 region has 14 residues. V lost 3 bases to trimming and J lost 6 bases; unmatched junction nucleotides: 4. CDR3 DNA sequence: TGTGCCTGGAGGGGACAGGCTGGTAATTCACCCCTCCACTTT. Translating it yields CAWRGQAGNSPLHF.

The CDR3 sequence: CASSTRQGKDYNEQFF. The CDR3 nucleotides read TGTGCCAGTAGTACCCGTCAGGGAAAGGACTACAATGAGCAGTTCTTC. V gene TRBV19 combines with J gene TRBJ2-1; possible D gene TRBD1, 5 bases. CDR3 length: 16 amino acids. The V and J ends lost 4 bases and 3 bases respectively, with 16 bases between them. Germline-derived CDR1 and CDR2 are LNHDA and SQIVND (reference sequence).

V usage is TRBV11-3 and J usage is TRBJ2-7; no definite D call. Per the germline V gene, CDR1 is SGHNT and CDR2 is YENEEA. The CDR3 contains 13 residues. V was trimmed by 0 bases and J by 6 bases, leaving 9 bases between them. Written as DNA, the CDR3 is TGTGCCAGCAGCTTAGAGCAGAATAGCGAGCAGTACTTC. Its translation: CASSLEQNSEQYF.

The rearrangement links TRBV5-1 to TRBJ2-1; D is perhaps TRBD2 (6 bases). Germline V gives CDR1 SGHRS, CDR2 YFSETQ. Trimming left V 0 bases short and J 8 bases short, with 9 bases between. The CDR3 sequence is 13 residues long. The CDR3 coding sequence is TGCGCCAGCAGCTTGGTAGCGGTCGATGAGCAGTTCTTC. Its translation: CASSLVAVDEQFF.

The chain has TRBV19 and TRBJ2-2; unclear D gene. V was trimmed by 7 bases and J by 0 bases, leaving 12 bases between them. There are 15 residues in the CDR3. Germline CDR1 reads LNHDA; CDR2 reads SQIVND (reference sequence). CDR3 protein: CASIGRRTNTGELFF. The CDR3 region has the DNA TGTGCCAGTATAGGTCGCCGGACGAACACCGGGGAGCTGTTTTTT.

This clone was counted a few times. Other DNA sequences of this sample code for an identical CDR3. The chain links TRBV5-1 to TRBJ2-3; D is ambiguous. This CDR3 spans 13 amino acids. Germline V lookup: CDR1 SGHRS, CDR2 YFSETQ. Between the trimmed V and J ends, which lost 0 bases and 2 bases, there was a span of 4 bases. CDR3 protein: CASSLVPTDTQYF. For the CDR3, the DNA is TGCGCCAGCAGCTTGGTCCCCACAGATACGCAGTATTTT. The full variable domain, in which reference TRBV5-1 and TRBJ2-3 provide the parts outside the CDR3, is KAGVTQTPRYLIKTRGQQVTLSCSPISGHRSVSWYQQTPGQGLQFLFEYFSETQRNKGNFPGRFSGRQFSNSRSEMNVSTLELGDSALYLCASSLVPTDTQYFGPGTRLTVL.

This chain joins TRBV7-2 and TRBJ2-3; D call uncertain. Germline loops: CDR1 SGHTA, CDR2 FQGNSA. This CDR3 region has 15 residues. Trimming took off 1 base at V and 4 bases at J, with 12 bases between the two ends. The CDR3 DNA is TGTGCCAGCAGCTTAGTTCTCCCGGGCCCAGATACGCAGTATTTT. It is translated as CASSLVLPGPDTQYF.

The chain has TRBV28 and TRBJ1-1; TRBD1 aligns across 8 bases. The CDR3 extends over 13 amino acids. In germline, CDR1 is MDHEN, CDR2 SYDVKM. The trim removed 7 bases at V and 2 bases at J, leaving 3 bases unmatched. The CDR3 is CASKDRANTEAFF. CDR3 DNA sequence: TGTGCCAGCAAGGACAGGGCAAACACTGAAGCTTTCTTT.

This clone was observed once. The rearrangement uses TRBV5-1 and TRBJ2-7, with no clear D. This CDR3 has 14 amino acids. Trimming cost V 0 bases and J 5 bases, with 12 bases left between them. Germline V gene sequence: CDR1 SGHRS, CDR2 YFSETQ. Written as DNA, the CDR3 is TGCGCCAGCAGCTTGGGACTTGGGGTCGACGAGCAGTACTTC. This codes for CASSLGLGVDEQYF.